This T cell receptor (beta chain) comes out of a study of blood T cell repertoires in COVID-19. Study information: Specimens from acute and convalescent COVID-19 originated in the United States, Italy and Spain. PBMCs, B-cell-depleted T cells, or T cells provided the cDNA or gDNA that made up the material.

Per the original methods: For nucleated cells, counts were estimated from reference gene primer amplification. TCRdb's copy holds only in-frame clones and misses some; the assay was immunoSEQ multiplex PCR. V, J and clone size derive from that table, while D and trimming were established from the DNA sequence. The table records under 20,000 clones, roughly four fifths of them present only once. This CDR3 is built from 13 residues. The ends were cut back, 0 bases at V and 7 bases at J, with 7 bases in the middle. From germline, CDR1 is ENHRY and CDR2 SYGVKD. J is TRBJ1-5 and V is TRBV10-3; D not resolved. The sequence came from a human donor in a cohort sampled during active COVID-19. The sample was peripheral blood. The CDR3 protein is CAISESSVQPQHF. The CDR3 nucleotides read TGTGCCATCAGTGAGTCGTCAGTCCAGCCCCAGCATTTT.